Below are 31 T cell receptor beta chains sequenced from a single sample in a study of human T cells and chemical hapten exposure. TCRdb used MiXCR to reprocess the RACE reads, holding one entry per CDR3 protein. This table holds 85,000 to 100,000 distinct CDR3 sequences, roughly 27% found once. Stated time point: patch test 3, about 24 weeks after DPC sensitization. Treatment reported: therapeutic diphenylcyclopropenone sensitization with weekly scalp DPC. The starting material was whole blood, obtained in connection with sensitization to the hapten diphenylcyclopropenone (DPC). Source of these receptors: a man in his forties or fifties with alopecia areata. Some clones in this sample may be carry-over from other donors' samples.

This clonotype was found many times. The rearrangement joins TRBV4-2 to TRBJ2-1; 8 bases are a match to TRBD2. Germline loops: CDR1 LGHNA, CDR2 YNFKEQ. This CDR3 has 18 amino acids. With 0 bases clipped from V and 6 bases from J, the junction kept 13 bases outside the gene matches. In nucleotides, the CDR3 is TGTGCCAGCAGCCAAGAGTTGCTTATAGCGGGAAGGGGCAATGAGCAGTTCTTC. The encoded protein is CASSQELLIAGRGNEQFF.

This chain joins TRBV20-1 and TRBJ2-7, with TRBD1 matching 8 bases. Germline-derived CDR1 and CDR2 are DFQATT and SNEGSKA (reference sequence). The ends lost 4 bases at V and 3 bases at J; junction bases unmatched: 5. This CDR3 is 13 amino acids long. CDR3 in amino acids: CSAKGQGGYEQYF. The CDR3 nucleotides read TGCAGTGCTAAAGGACAGGGTGGCTACGAGCAGTACTTC.

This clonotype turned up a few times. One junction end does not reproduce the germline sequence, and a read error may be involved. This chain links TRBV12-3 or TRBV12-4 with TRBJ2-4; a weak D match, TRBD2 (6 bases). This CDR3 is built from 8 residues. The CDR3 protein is CASPRGVF. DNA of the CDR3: TGTGCCAGCCCCCGCGGGGTCTTC.

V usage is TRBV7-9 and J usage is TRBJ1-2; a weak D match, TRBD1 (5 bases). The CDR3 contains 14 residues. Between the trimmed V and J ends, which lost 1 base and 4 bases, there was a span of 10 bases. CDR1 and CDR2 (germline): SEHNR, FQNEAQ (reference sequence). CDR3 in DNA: TGTGCCAGCAGCTTAGTTAGGGGTAGCTATGGCTACACCTTC. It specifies CASSLVRGSYGYTF. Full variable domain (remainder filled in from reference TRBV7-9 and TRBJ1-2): DTGVSQNPRHKITKRGQNVTFRCDPISEHNRLYWYRQTLGQGPEFLTYFQNEAQLEKSRLLSDRFSAERPKGSFSTLEIQRTEQGDSAMYLCASSLVRGSYGYTFGSGTRLTVV.

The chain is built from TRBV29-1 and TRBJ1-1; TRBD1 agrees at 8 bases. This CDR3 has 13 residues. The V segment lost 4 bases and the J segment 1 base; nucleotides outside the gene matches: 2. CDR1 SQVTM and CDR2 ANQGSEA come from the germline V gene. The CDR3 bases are TGCAGCGTTGGGGACAGGACGAACACTGAAGCTTTCTTT. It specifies CSVGDRTNTEAFF.

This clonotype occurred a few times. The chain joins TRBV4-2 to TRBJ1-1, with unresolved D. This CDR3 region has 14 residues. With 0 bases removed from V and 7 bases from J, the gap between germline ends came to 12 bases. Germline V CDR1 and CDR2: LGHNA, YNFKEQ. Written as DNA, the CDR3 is TGTGCCAGCAGCCAAGAGGGGATGGACGGTGAAGCTTTCTTT. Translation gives CASSQEGMDGEAFF.

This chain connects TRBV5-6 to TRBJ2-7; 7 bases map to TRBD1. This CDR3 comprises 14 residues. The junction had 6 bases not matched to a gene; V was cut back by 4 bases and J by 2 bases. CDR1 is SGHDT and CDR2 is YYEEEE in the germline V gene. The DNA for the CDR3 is TGTGCCAGCAGCATCGGGGACAGCACCTACGAGCAGTACTTC. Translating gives CASSIGDSTYEQYF. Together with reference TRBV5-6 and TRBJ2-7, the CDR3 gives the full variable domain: DAGVTQSPTHLIKTRGQQVTLRCSPKSGHDTVSWYQQALGQGPQFIFQYYEEEERQRGNFPDRFSGHQFPNYSSELNVNALLLGDSALYLCASSIGDSTYEQYFGPGTRLTVT.

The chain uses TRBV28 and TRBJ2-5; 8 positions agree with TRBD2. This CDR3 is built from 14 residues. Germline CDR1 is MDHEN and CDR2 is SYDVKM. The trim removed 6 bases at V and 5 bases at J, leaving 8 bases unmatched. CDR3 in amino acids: CASRSPGGRETQYF. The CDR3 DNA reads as TGTGCCAGCAGGTCTCCGGGAGGGCGCGAGACCCAGTACTTC. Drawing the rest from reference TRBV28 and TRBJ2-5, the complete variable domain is DVKVTQSSRYLVKRTGEKVFLECVQDMDHENMFWYRQDPGLGLRLIYFSYDVKMKEKGDIPEGYSVSREKKERFSLILESASTNQTSMYLCASRSPGGRETQYFGPGTRLLVL.

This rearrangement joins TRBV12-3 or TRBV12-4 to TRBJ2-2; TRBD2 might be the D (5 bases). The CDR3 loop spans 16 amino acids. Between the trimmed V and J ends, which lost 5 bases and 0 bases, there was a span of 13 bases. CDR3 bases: TGTGCCAGCAGTCCCCCCGGACTTGCGAACACCGGGGAGCTGTTTTTT. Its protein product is CASSPPGLANTGELFF.

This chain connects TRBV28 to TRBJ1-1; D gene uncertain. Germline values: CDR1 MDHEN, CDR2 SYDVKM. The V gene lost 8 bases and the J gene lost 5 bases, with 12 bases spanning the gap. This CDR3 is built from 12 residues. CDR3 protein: CASSVTGTEAFF. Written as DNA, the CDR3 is TGTGCCAGCTCCGTGACGGGGACTGAAGCTTTCTTT.

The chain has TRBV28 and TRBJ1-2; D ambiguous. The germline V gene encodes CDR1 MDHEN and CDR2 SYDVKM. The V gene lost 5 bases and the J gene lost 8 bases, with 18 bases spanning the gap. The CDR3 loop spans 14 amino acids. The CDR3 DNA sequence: TGTGCCAGCAGTCTCTTAGGATCGGTTGGCGGCTACACCTTC. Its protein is CASSLLGSVGGYTF.

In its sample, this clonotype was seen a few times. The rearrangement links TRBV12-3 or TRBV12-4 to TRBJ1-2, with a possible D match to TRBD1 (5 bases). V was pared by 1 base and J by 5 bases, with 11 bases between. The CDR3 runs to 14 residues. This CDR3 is CASSLVRDPYGYTF. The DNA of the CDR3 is TGTGCCAGCAGTTTAGTCAGGGACCCGTATGGCTACACCTTC.

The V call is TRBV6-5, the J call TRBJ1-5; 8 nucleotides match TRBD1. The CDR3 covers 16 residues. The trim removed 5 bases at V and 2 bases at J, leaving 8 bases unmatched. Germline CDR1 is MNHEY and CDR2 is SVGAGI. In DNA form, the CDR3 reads TGTGCCAGCAGTATGACCGCGACAGGGGGCAATCAGCCCCAGCATTTT. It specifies CASSMTATGGNQPQHF.

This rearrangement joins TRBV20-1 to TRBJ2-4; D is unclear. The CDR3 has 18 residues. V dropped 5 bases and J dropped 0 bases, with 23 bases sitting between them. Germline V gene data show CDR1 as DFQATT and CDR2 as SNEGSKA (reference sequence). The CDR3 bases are TGCAGTGCTTCCCACTCCAAAACGGGTCCCCTAGCCAAAAACATTCAGTACTTC. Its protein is CSASHSKTGPLAKNIQYF.

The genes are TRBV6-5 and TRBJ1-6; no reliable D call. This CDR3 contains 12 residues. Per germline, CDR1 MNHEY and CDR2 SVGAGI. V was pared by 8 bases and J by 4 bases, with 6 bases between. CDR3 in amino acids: CASRIYNSPLHF. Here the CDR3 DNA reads TGTGCCAGCCGGATATATAATTCACCCCTCCACTTT.

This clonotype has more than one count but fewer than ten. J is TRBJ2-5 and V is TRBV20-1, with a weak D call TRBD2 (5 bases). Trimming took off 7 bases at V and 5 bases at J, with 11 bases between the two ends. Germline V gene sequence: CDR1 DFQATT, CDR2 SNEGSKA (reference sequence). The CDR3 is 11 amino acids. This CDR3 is CSGGSVETQYF. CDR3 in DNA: TGCAGTGGCGGGTCCGTGGAGACCCAGTACTTC.

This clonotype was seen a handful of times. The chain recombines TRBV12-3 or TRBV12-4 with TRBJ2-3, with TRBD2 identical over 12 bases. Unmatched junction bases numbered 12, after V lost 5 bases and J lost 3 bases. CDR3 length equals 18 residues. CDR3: CASSLTVGLAGPTDTQYF. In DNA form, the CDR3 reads TGTGCCAGCAGTCTAACCGTAGGACTAGCGGGGCCGACAGATACGCAGTATTTT.

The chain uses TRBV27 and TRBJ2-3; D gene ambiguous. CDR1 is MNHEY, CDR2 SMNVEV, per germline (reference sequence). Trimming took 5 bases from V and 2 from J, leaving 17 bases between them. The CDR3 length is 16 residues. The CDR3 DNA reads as TGTGCCAGCAGTCCGATCGAGGCAGGTTACACAGATACGCAGTATTTT. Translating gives CASSPIEAGYTDTQYF.

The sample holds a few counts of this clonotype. This CDR3 reads CASSPSSDTQYF. The CDR3, as DNA: TGTGCCAGCTCACCAAGCTCTGATACGCAGTATTTT. The chain links TRBV18 to TRBJ2-3; D is uncertain. The CDR3 spans 12 residues. The V gene lost 2 bases and the J gene lost 6 bases, with 6 bases spanning the gap. Germline V gene data show CDR1 as KGHSH and CDR2 as LQKENI.

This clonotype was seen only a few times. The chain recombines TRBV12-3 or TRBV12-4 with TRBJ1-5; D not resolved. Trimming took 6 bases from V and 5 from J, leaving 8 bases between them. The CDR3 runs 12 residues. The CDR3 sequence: CASSQLDQPQHF. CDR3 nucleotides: TGTGCCAGCAGCCAATTAGATCAGCCCCAGCATTTT.

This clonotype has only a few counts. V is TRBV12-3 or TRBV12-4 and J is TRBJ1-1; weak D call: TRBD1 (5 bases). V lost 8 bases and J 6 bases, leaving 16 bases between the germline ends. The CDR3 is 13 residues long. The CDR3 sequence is CASGGGTRAEAFF. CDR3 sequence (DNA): TGTGCCAGCGGTGGTGGGACTCGGGCTGAAGCTTTCTTT.

The CDR3 region is CASSPGTGGAGTFGGQFF. The CDR3 nucleotides read TGCGCCAGCAGTCCCGGGACAGGGGGCGCGGGGACTTTCGGGGGGCAGTTCTTC. The chain combines TRBV4-3 with TRBJ2-1; TRBD1 matches at 12 bases. V lost 6 bases to trimming and J lost 12 bases; unmatched junction nucleotides: 21. This CDR3 is built from 18 residues. Looked up from germline, CDR1 is LGHNA and CDR2 is YSLEER.

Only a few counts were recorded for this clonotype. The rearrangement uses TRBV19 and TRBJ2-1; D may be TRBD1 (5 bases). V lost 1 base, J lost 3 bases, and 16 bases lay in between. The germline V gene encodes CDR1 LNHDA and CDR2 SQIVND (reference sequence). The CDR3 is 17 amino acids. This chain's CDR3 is CASSIGPGKSGYNEQFF. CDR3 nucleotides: TGTGCCAGTAGTATAGGGCCAGGGAAATCGGGCTACAATGAGCAGTTCTTC.

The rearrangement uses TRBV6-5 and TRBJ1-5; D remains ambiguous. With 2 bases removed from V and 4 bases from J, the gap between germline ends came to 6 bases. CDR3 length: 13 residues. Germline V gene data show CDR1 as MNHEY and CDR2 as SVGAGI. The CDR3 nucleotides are TGTGCCAGCAGTTACCGTCCTAATCAGCCCCAGCATTTT. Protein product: CASSYRPNQPQHF.

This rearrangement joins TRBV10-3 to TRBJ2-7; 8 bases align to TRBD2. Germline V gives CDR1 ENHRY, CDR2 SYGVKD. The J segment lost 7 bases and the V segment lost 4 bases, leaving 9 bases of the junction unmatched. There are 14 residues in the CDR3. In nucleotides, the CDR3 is TGTGCCATCAGTGTGAAGCGGGAGACCGGGGAGCAGTACTTC. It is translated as CAISVKRETGEQYF.

DNA of the CDR3: TGCGCCAGCAGCCCCGGGACAGCGAATGCAGATACGCAGTATTTT. Translation: CASSPGTANADTQYF. The rearrangement links TRBV5-1 to TRBJ2-3; 7 bases align to TRBD1. The CDR3 spans 15 residues. V was clipped by 4 bases and J by 4 bases; unmatched bases: 9. Germline values: CDR1 SGHRS, CDR2 YFSETQ.

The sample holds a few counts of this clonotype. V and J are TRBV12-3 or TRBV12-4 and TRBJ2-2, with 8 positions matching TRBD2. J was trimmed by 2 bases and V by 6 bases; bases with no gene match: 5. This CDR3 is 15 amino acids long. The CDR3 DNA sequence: TGTGCCAGCAGGGCGGGAGGCCTAAACACCGGGGAGCTGTTTTTT. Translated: CASRAGGLNTGELFF.

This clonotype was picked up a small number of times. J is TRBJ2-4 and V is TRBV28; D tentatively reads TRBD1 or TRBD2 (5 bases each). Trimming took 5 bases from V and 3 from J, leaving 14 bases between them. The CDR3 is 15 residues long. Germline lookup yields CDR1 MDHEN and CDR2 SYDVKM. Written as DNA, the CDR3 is TGTGCCAGCAGTGAAGAGGGGATGGGCAAAAACATTCAGTACTTC. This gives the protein CASSEEGMGKNIQYF. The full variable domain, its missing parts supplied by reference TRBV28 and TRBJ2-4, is DVKVTQSSRYLVKRTGEKVFLECVQDMDHENMFWYRQDPGLGLRLIYFSYDVKMKEKGDIPEGYSVSREKKERFSLILESASTNQTSMYLCASSEEGMGKNIQYFGAGTRLSVL.

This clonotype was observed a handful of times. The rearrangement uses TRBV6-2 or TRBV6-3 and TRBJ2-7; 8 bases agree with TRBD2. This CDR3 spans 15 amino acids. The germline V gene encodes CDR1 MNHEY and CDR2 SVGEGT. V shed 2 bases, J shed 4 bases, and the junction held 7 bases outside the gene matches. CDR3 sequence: CASSYTPGLGYEQYF. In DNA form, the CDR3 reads TGTGCCAGCAGTTACACGCCGGGACTAGGGTACGAGCAGTACTTC.

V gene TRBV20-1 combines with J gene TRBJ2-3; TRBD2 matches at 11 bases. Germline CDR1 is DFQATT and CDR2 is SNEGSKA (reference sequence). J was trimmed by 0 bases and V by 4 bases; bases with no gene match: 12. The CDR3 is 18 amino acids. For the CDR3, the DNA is TGCAGTGCTATCTTTAGCGGGAGGGCCGGGGGTAGCACAGATACGCAGTATTTT. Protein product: CSAIFSGRAGGSTDTQYF.

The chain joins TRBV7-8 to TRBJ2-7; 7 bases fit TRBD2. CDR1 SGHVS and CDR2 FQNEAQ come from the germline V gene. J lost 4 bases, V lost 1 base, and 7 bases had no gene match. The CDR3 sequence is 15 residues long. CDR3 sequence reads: CASSLGLAEQYEQYF. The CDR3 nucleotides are TGTGCCAGCAGCTTAGGGCTAGCGGAGCAGTACGAGCAGTACTTC.